This entry is about one TCR beta chain. Additional DNA sequences in this sample encode the identical CDR3. Cells designated naive CD8 were CD45RO-negative and were positively selected for CCR7, with terminally differentiated effector memory CD45RA+ cells excluded. Produced via immunoSEQ multiplex PCR; TCRdb's table is partial and in-frame only. The sample yields millions of clones, about 95% seen once. These data belong to a study of shared clonotypes between healthy human individuals. The CDR3 runs 13 residues. Trimming took 5 bases from V and 6 from J, leaving 13 bases between them. Germline CDR1 reads SEHNR; CDR2 reads FQNEAQ (reference sequence).

This clonotype was obtained from a man between 18 and 35 years old in good health. The specimen was naive CD8+ T cells sorted from blood. This rearrangement joins TRBV7-9 to TRBJ1-2; D is unclear. The CDR3 DNA reads TGTGCCAGCAGCCTGGGAGCTGGCAATGGCTACACCTTC. Its translation: CASSLGAGNGYTF. The variable domain in full, with the rest retrieved from reference TRBV7-9 and TRBJ1-2, is DTGVSQNPRHKITKRGQNVTFRCDPISEHNRLYWYRQTLGQGPEFLTYFQNEAQLEKSRLLSDRFSAERPKGSFSTLEIQRTEQGDSAMYLCASSLGAGNGYTFGSGTRLTVV.